This T cell receptor beta chain was captured in a study of CD8 T cells in Susac syndrome. RNA totalling about 0.5 to 1 ug underwent reverse transcription with random hexamers. TCRdb reanalysed the immunoSEQ multiplex PCR reads using MiXCR and keeps one entry per CDR3 protein. The sample contains 150,000 to 200,000 distinct CDR3 sequences, approximately 93% of which appear only once. After removal of 5 bases from V and 3 bases from J, the junction contained 8 bases not matched to a gene. CDR1 is MDHEN, CDR2 SYDVKM, per germline. The CDR3 extends over 15 amino acids. Source material: CD4+ T cells from PBMCs. The TCR sequence derives from a human donor with multiple sclerosis. The chain employs TRBV28 and TRBJ2-7; 9 bases agree with TRBD1. The CDR3 nucleotides read TGTGCCAGCAGTCCCCCGACAGGGGGAGGCTACGAGCAGTACTTC. Translating it yields CASSPPTGGGYEQYF.